These 18 T cell receptor beta chains share one sample of origin, sequenced in a study of blood T cell repertoires in COVID-19. Some clones are missing from TCRdb's copy, which holds only in-frame ones; the method was immunoSEQ multiplex PCR. The table shows about 200,000 clones, with roughly 85% occurring only once. Sequences were obtained from peripheral blood. The source of these receptors is a woman older than 75 with acute or convalescent COVID-19.

The chain has TRBV18 and TRBJ1-4; D uncertain. The CDR3 consists of 14 residues. Looked up from germline, CDR1 is KGHSH and CDR2 is LQKENI. The germline V and J ends were trimmed by 6 bases and 6 bases, with 14 bases remaining between them. CDR3 residues: CASSNTEVDEKLFF. In nucleotides, the CDR3 is TGTGCCAGCTCCAACACCGAAGTCGATGAAAAACTGTTTTTT.

The genes are TRBV21-1 and TRBJ2-4; the table gives TRBD1 as D, unverified against the DNA. TRBV21-1 is labeled a pseudogene. This CDR3 comprises 21 residues. In nucleotides, the CDR3 is TGTGCCAGCAGCGGGAGATGGGCGTCAACAGATGACAGGGGGCCCAAAAACATTCAGTACTTC. Protein sequence: CASSGRWASTDDRGPKNIQYF.

The V gene is TRBV7-6, the J gene TRBJ1-5; D ambiguous. The CDR3 extends over 14 amino acids. V was trimmed by 5 bases and J by 5 bases, leaving 13 bases between them. Germline-derived CDR1 and CDR2 are SGHVS and FNYEAQ. The DNA of the CDR3 is TGTGCCAGCAGCCAACAACTCGGGGATCAGCCCCAGCATTTT. Its protein product is CASSQQLGDQPQHF.

This rearrangement joins TRBV6-6 to TRBJ2-3; 11 bases map to TRBD2. The V segment lost 2 bases and the J segment 4 bases; nucleotides outside the gene matches: 5. Germline assignment: CDR1 MNHNY and CDR2 SVGAGI (reference sequence). The CDR3 is made up of 16 amino acids. As DNA, the CDR3 is TGTGCCAGCAGTTACGTTAGCGGGGGGGCGGCAGATACGCAGTATTTT. Its translation: CASSYVSGGAADTQYF.

The rearrangement links TRBV5-5 to TRBJ1-2; 8 bases map to TRBD1. The CDR3 consists of 15 residues. CDR1 is SGHKS, CDR2 YYEKEE, per germline (reference sequence). V trimming: 3 bases; J trimming: 2 bases; junction bases outside the gene matches: 6. The CDR3 protein is CASSWDRSLNYGYTF. Here the CDR3 DNA reads TGTGCCAGCAGCTGGGACAGGTCCTTAAACTATGGCTACACCTTC. Full variable domain (remainder filled in from reference TRBV5-5 and TRBJ1-2): DAGVTQSPTHLIKTRGQQVTLRCSPISGHKSVSWYQQVLGQGPQFIFQYYEKEERGRGNFPDRFSARQFPNYSSELNVNALLLGDSALYLCASSWDRSLNYGYTFGSGTRLTVV.

The chain combines TRBV6-6 with TRBJ2-1, with 9 nucleotides matching TRBD2. With V trimmed by 0 bases and J by 6 bases, 3 bases remained unmatched. There are 15 residues in the CDR3. Germline CDR1 MNHNY, CDR2 SVGAGI (reference sequence). CDR3 in DNA: TGTGCCAGCAGTTACTCGGGGACTAGCACCAATGAGCAGTTCTTC. Translated, it gives CASSYSGTSTNEQFF.

The chain joins TRBV5-1 to TRBJ2-7; TRBD2 matches 7 bases. In germline, CDR1 is SGHRS, CDR2 YFSETQ. The trim removed 2 bases at V and 1 base at J, leaving 6 bases unmatched. The CDR3 runs to 15 residues. The CDR3 bases are TGCGCCAGCAGCTTCGCACTAGCGCCTTCCTACGAGCAGTACTTC. Its protein is CASSFALAPSYEQYF.

A remark on this clone: This specimen includes other DNA sequences encoding the same CDR3. The CDR3 DNA reads TGTGCCAGCTCACGGGCAGGGGGCACCTACGAGCAGTACTTC. Its translation is CASSRAGGTYEQYF. The V gene is TRBV18, the J gene TRBJ2-7; TRBD1 aligns across 8 bases. The V and J ends lost 4 bases and 2 bases, in that order; junction bases with no gene match: 4. The CDR3 is 14 amino acids. Germline V gene lookup returns CDR1 KGHSH and CDR2 LQKENI.

The V call is TRBV7-3, the J call TRBJ1-6; D gene unclear. The CDR3 consists of 14 residues. The V gene lost 2 bases and the J gene lost 6 bases, with 8 bases spanning the gap. Germline loops: CDR1 SGHTA, CDR2 FQGTGA. CDR3 coding DNA: TGTGCCAGCAGCTTAGCCAGGCCTAATTCACCCCTCCACTTT. Amino acid sequence: CASSLARPNSPLHF.

The gene calls are TRBV10-3 and TRBJ2-3, with 9 bases fitting TRBD2. The V gene's germline CDR1 is ENHRY and CDR2 SYGVKD. The V and J ends lost 9 bases and 1 base, in that order; junction bases with no gene match: 2. CDR3 length equals 13 residues. CDR3 residues: CAMREGGTDTQYF. The CDR3 nucleotides read TGTGCCATGCGGGAGGGCGGCACAGATACGCAGTATTTT.

This CDR3 reads CASSKQGDSYNEQFF. The CDR3 DNA reads TGTGCCAGTAGTAAACAGGGGGACTCCTACAATGAGCAGTTCTTC. The chain joins TRBV19 to TRBJ2-1; TRBD1 aligns across 8 bases. The CDR3 is 15 residues long. Per germline, CDR1 LNHDA and CDR2 SQIVND (reference sequence). The trim removed 4 bases at V and 0 bases at J, leaving 2 bases unmatched.

The chain combines TRBV2 with TRBJ2-1; D gene ambiguous. Germline lookup yields CDR1 SNHLY and CDR2 FYNNEI. CDR3 size: 12 residues. V lost 5 bases and J 6 bases, leaving 8 bases between the germline ends. For the CDR3, the DNA is TGTGCCAGCAGTAATGTCGGCAATGAGCAGTTCTTC. This sequence encodes CASSNVGNEQFF.

This chain links TRBV4-3 with TRBJ1-5; TRBD1 matches 7 bases. Trimming at V came to 5 bases and at J to 1 base, leaving 20 bases not matched to a gene. The CDR3 runs 20 residues. Germline values: CDR1 LGHNA, CDR2 YSLEER. The CDR3 spells CASSLRGTDRPFVSNQPQHF. The DNA of the CDR3 is TGCGCCAGCAGCTTAAGAGGGACAGATCGACCTTTTGTGAGCAATCAGCCCCAGCATTTT.

The chain combines TRBV19 with TRBJ1-2; D gene uncertain. Germline values: CDR1 LNHDA, CDR2 SQIVND (reference sequence). The CDR3 has 13 amino acids. Trimming removed 7 bases at V and 4 bases at J, with 13 bases between. CDR3 in amino acids: CASTRTASYGYTF. CDR3 nucleotide sequence: TGTGCCAGTACTCGTACAGCATCCTATGGCTACACCTTC. Based on the CDR3 plus reference TRBV19 and TRBJ1-2, the full variable domain is DGGITQSPKYLFRKEGQNVTLSCEQNLNHDAMYWYRQDPGQGLRLIYYSQIVNDFQKGDIAEGYSVSREKKESFPLTVTSAQKNPTAFYLCASTRTASYGYTFGSGTRLTVV.

This chain joins TRBV7-6 and TRBJ2-1, with 10 positions matching TRBD2. Germline loops: CDR1 SGHVS, CDR2 FNYEAQ. The CDR3 extends over 15 amino acids. Trimming at V came to 6 bases and at J to 8 bases, leaving 10 bases not matched to a gene. The CDR3 here is CASSSLAGARDEQFF. The CDR3 DNA is TGTGCCAGCAGTTCTCTAGCGGGGGCACGGGATGAGCAGTTCTTC.

The chain carries TRBV4-1 and TRBJ1-1; D perhaps matches TRBD1 (5 bases). Deletions cut 1 base from V and 5 bases from J, with 14 bases between. There are 15 residues in the CDR3. Germline CDR1 is MGHRA and CDR2 is YSYEKL. CDR3 sequence reads: CASSQVGGGGTEAFF. DNA of the CDR3: TGCGCCAGCAGCCAAGTTGGTGGTGGGGGGACTGAAGCTTTCTTT.

The CDR3 sequence is CASGGRVNSPLHF. The CDR3 DNA sequence: TGTGCCAGCGGGGGCAGGGTTAATTCACCCCTCCACTTT. The V call is TRBV2, the J call TRBJ1-6, with D possibly TRBD1 on 6 matching bases. There are 13 residues in the CDR3. Trimming pared 8 bases from V and 6 bases from J, leaving 11 bases between. Germline V lookup: CDR1 SNHLY, CDR2 FYNNEI. The full variable domain, completed using reference TRBV2 and TRBJ1-6, is EPEVTQTPSHQVTQMGQEVILRCVPISNHLYFYWYRQILGQKVEFLVSFYNNEISEKSEIFDDQFSVERPDGSNFTLKIRSTKLEDSAMYFCASGGRVNSPLHFGNGTRLTVT.

The chain combines TRBV6-2 or TRBV6-3 with TRBJ1-1; D is undetermined. There are 14 residues in the CDR3. Germline V gene sequence: CDR1 MNHEY, CDR2 SVGEGT. Trimming took off 2 bases at V and 1 base at J, with 8 bases between the two ends. CDR3 region: CASSYGERNTEAFF. The CDR3 DNA follows: TGTGCCAGCAGTTACGGGGAGAGGAACACTGAAGCTTTCTTT.